The 2 T cell receptor beta chains reported below all come from one sample, sequenced in a study of OX40 agonist ivuxolimab in advanced cancers. The data were produced by immunoSEQ multiplex PCR, yet TCRdb's version contains in-frame clones alone and is incomplete. Found here are roughly 50,000 clones, 85% to 90% of them singletons; the top ten hold 0.37%. The sequences come from CD4+ or CD8+ T cells sorted from blood, collected in a trial of the OX40 agonist ivuxolimab. The origin of the receptors is an adult with an advanced solid tumor such as melanoma, head and neck, liver or kidney cancer.

The chain carries TRBV7-2 and TRBJ2-1; TRBD2 matches 7 bases. The V segment lost 1 base and the J segment 4 bases; nucleotides outside the gene matches: 4. Per the germline V gene, CDR1 is SGHTA and CDR2 is FQGNSA. The CDR3 spans 15 residues. The CDR3 is CASSLVSGFYNEQFF. The CDR3 DNA is TGTGCCAGCAGCTTAGTTAGCGGGTTTTACAATGAGCAGTTCTTC.

The V gene is TRBV6-4, the J gene TRBJ2-2, with unresolved D. The V gene lost 2 bases and the J gene lost 4 bases, with 5 bases spanning the gap. Germline CDR1 is MRHNA and CDR2 is SNTAGT. This CDR3 has 13 amino acids. CDR3: CASSDVGTGELFF. CDR3 bases: TGTGCCAGCAGTGACGTCGGCACCGGGGAGCTGTTTTTT.